A selection of T cell receptor beta chains follows, all from one sample in a study of neurological immune-mediated disorders. TCRdb re-called the 5' RACE reads through MiXCR, storing one row per CDR3 protein. In the table there are some 48,000 distinct CDR3 sequences, about an eighth of which are singletons. Specimen: PBMCs. Receptors originate from a male donor with HTLV-1-associated myelopathy (HAM/TSP). The CDR3 runs from the conserved cysteine through the conserved F or W. A D gene is named only where the DNA matches it firmly. For some rows the clone size is stated as once, few or many, or as a class when expanded; others skip it.

clone size,V gene,D gene,J gene,CDR3 DNA,CDR3 protein
many,TRBV7-9,NA,TRBJ1-6,TGTGCCAGCAGCTTACATGAAGATTCACCCCTCCACTTT,CASSLHEDSPLHF
NA,TRBV20-1,NA,TRBJ1-5,TGCAGTGCTAGAAATTTTGTACAGGGAGAGAATAAGCCCCATCATTTT,CSARNFVQGENKPHHF
many,TRBV25-1,NA,TRBJ1-1,TGTGCCAGCAGTGCTTCCTGGAAGAACACTGAAGCTTTCTTT,CASSASWKNTEAFF
few,TRBV6-5,TRBD1,TRBJ2-5,TGTGCCAGTAGCTTAATGACAGGGCGGCAAGAGACCCAGTACTTC,CASSLMTGRQETQYF
NA,TRBV5-6,NA,TRBJ2-5,TGTGCCAGCAGCTTAGAGGCAACGGAGACCCAGTACTTC,CASSLEATETQYF
many,TRBV20-1,NA,TRBJ1-5,TGCAGTGTTCACCGGGACACCATCAATCAGCCCCAGCATTTT,CSVHRDTINQPQHF
many,TRBV7-8,NA,TRBJ1-6,TGTGCCAGCAGCTTGCGGACAGAAAATAATTCACCCCTCCACTTT,CASSLRTENNSPLHF
medium-sized,TRBV9,TRBD2,TRBJ2-5,TGTGCCAGCAGCCCTCGGGAGGGCGCCGGTGGGACCCAGTACTTC,CASSPREGAGGTQYF
many,TRBV20-1,TRBD2,TRBJ2-1,TGCAGTGCTAGTGGACTAGCCGGGTGGGAGCAGTTCTTC,CSASGLAGWEQFF
many,TRBV5-1,NA,TRBJ2-1,TGCGCCAGCAGCTTCTGGACAAATAACAATGAGCAGTTCTTC,CASSFWTNNNEQFF
many,TRBV11-2,TRBD1,TRBJ2-7,TGTGCCAGCAGCTTGGGACAGGACGGATACGAGCAGTACTTC,CASSLGQDGYEQYF
many,TRBV4-3,NA,TRBJ1-2,TGCGCCAGCAGCCAAGGGGTCCCCACAACTGGGGGCTACACCTTC,CASSQGVPTTGGYTF
many,TRBV7-2,NA,TRBJ2-7,TGTGCCAGCAGCTTAGCGGCTAGCCCACGCACTGCCTACGAGCAGTACTTC,CASSLAASPRTAYEQYF
many,TRBV3-1,TRBD1,TRBJ1-2,TGTGCCAGCAGCCGGACCGGACAGGGAACCTACACCTTC,CASSRTGQGTYTF
many,TRBV20-1,NA,TRBJ1-1,TGCAGTGCTAGGTCCAGAACAGAAGCTTTCTTT,CSARSRTEAFF
many,TRBV7-6,NA,TRBJ1-3,TGTGCCAGCAGCTTATCGTCGGGCTCTGGAAACACCATATATTTT,CASSLSSGSGNTIYF
many,TRBV27,TRBD2,TRBJ2-3,TGTGCCAGCAGTACTAGCGGGGGGCCGTTTGAAGATACGCAGTATTTT,CASSTSGGPFEDTQYF
many,TRBV20-1,NA,TRBJ1-4,TGCAGTGCTAGTTGGCAGGGACGGGAAAAACTGTTTTTT,CSASWQGREKLFF
many,TRBV7-9,NA,TRBJ1-1,TGTGCCAGCAGCGCGATTTCAGGGGCGGCGGCTGAAGCTTTCTTT,CASSAISGAAAEAFF
many,TRBV20-1,NA,TRBJ1-1,TGCAGTGCTAGTGTCCCGAACACTGAAGCTTTCTTT,CSASVPNTEAFF
NA,TRBV5-1,NA,TRBJ2-1,TGCGCCAGCAGCTTGGAGACACTTAATGAGCAGTTCTTC,CASSLETLNEQFF
many,TRBV15,NA,TRBJ2-5,TGTGCCACCAGCAGAGTAAGGTTTTGGGCCCAGTACTTC,CATSRVRFWAQYF
NA,TRBV5-5,NA,TRBJ2-2,TGTGCCAGCAGCGCAGCCTGGGGAACTCGGGGGGAGCTGTTTTTT,CASSAAWGTRGELFF
many,TRBV5-1,TRBD2,TRBJ2-3,TGCGCCAGCAGCTGGGGGGGACCCGAGGGAGATACGCAGTATTTT,CASSWGGPEGDTQYF
many,TRBV12-3/TRBV12-4,TRBD1,TRBJ1-1,TGTGCCAGCAGTTTAGCGCTGCCAGGGGGCTTCACTGAAGCTTTCTTT,CASSLALPGGFTEAFF
many,TRBV14,NA,TRBJ2-1,TGTGCCAGCAGCCAAGGCCTCAGGGGCAATGAGCAGTTCTTC,CASSQGLRGNEQFF
few,TRBV5-1,NA,TRBJ2-7,TGCGCCAGCAGCTTGACTAGCTGGACCTACGAGCAGTACTTC,CASSLTSWTYEQYF
NA,TRBV20-1,TRBD1,TRBJ1-2,TGCAGTGCTAGTTCCCAGGGGGCTTACTTAAACTGTGGCTACACCTTC,CSASSQGAYLNCGYTF
many,TRBV7-9,TRBD1,TRBJ2-3,TGTGCCAGCAGCCCCGTCGGGACAGAACACACAGATACGCAGTATTTT,CASSPVGTEHTDTQYF
many,TRBV20-1,TRBD1,TRBJ2-7,TGCAGTGCTAGATGGGACAGAACCTACGAGCAGTACTTC,CSARWDRTYEQYF
many,TRBV20-1,TRBD1,TRBJ2-6,TGCAGTGCCCAAACGACAGGGGGCTCAACTGGGGCCAACGTCCTGACTTTC,CSAQTTGGSTGANVLTF